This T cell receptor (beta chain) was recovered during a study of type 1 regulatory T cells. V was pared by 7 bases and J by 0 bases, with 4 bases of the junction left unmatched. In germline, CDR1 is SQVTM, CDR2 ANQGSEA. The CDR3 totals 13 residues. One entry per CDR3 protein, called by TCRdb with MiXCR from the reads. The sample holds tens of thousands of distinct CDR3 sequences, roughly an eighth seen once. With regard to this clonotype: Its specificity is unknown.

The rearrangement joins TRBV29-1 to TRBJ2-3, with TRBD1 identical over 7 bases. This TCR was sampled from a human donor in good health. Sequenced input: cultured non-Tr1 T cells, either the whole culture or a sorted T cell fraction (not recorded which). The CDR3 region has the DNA TGCAGCGGCCGACAGGGAAGCACAGATACGCAGTATTTT. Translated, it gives CSGRQGSTDTQYF.